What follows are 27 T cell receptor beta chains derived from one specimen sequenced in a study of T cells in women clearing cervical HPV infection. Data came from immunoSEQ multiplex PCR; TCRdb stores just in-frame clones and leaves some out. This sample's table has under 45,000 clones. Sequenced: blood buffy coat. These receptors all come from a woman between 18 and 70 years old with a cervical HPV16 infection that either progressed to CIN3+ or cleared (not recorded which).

The DNA read from the CDR3 is TGTGCCAGCAGCTCCGGACAGGGTGGTGTTGGGACC. Encoded protein: CASSSGQGGVGT. The whole CDR3 is CASSSGQGGVGTQYF. This chain joins TRBV7-9 and TRBJ2-5, with 8 bases identical to TRBD1. The CDR3 extends 3 residues past the end of the read, so its final part is completed from the germline J gene. This CDR3 region has 15 residues. V lost 4 bases, J lost 7 bases, and 11 bases stayed unmatched. The germline CDR1 and CDR2 sequences are SEHNR and FQNEAQ (reference sequence).

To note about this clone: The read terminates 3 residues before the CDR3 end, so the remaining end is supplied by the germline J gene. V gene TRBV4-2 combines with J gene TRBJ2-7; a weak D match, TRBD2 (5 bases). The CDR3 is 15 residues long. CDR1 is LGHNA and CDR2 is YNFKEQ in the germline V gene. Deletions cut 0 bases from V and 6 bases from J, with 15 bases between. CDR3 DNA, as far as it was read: TGTGCCAGCAGCCAAGATCAGCTAGCTGAGGTCGAG. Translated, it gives CASSQDQLAEVE. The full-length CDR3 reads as CASSQDQLAEVEQYF.

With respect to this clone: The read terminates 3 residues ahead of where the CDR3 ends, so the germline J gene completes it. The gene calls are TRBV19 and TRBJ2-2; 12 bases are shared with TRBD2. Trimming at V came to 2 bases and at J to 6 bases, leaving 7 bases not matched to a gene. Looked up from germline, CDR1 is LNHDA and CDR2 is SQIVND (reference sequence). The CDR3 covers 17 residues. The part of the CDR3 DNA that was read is TGTGCCAGTAGTATATCTAGCGGGAGGGACGTAGCCGGGGAG. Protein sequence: CASSISSGRDVAGE. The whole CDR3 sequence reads CASSISSGRDVAGELFF.

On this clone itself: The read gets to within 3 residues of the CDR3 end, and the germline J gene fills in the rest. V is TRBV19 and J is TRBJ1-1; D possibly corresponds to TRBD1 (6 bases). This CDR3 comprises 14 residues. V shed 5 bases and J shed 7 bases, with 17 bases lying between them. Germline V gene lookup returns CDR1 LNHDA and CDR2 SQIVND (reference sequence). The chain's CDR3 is CASSPRTGSGEAFF. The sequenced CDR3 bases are TGTGCCAGTAGTCCACGAACAGGGTCTGGTGAA.

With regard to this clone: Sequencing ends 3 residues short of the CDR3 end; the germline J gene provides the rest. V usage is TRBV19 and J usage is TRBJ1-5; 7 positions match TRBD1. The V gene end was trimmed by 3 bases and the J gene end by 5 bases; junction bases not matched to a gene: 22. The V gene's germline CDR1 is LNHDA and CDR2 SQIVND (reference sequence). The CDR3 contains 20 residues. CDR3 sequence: CASSMISFSPGTERHQPQHF. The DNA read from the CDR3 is TGTGCCAGTAGTATGATCTCCTTCTCGCCCGGGACAGAAAGACATCAGCCC.

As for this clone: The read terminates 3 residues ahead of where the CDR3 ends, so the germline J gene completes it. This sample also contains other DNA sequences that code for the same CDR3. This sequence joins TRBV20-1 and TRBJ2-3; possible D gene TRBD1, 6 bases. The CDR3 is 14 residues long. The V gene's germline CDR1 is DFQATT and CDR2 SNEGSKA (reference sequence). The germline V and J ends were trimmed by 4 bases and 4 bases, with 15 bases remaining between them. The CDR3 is CSAMGQWTSDTQYF. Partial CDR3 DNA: TGCAGTGCTATGGGACAATGGACGTCAGATACG.

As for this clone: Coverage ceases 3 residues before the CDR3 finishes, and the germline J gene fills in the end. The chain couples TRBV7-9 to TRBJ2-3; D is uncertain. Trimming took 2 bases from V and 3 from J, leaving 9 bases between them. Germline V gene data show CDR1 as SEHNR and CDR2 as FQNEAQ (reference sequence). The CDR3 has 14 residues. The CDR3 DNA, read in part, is TGTGCCAGCAGCTTATCCCTTACTACAGATACG. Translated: CASSLSLTTDT. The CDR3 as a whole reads CASSLSLTTDTQYF.

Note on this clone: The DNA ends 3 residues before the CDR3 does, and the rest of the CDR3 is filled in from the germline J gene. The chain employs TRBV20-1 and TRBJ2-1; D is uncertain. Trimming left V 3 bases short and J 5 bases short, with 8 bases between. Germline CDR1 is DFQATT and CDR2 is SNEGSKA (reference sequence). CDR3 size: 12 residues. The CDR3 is CSARETNNEQFF. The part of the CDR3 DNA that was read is TGCAGTGCTAGGGAAACTAACAATGAG.

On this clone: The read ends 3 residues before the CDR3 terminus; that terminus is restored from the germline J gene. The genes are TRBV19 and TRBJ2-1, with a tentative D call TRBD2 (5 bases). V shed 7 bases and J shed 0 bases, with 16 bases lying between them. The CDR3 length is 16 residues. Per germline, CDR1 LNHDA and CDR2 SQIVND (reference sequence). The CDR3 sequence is CASKVSGESSYNEQFF. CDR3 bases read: TGTGCCAGTAAGGTCAGCGGAGAAAGCTCCTACAATGAG.

The CDR3 spells CASSLAGGTYEQYF. Incomplete CDR3 DNA: TGTGCCAGCAGCCTGGCAGGGGGCACTTACGAG. This sequence joins TRBV14 and TRBJ2-7, with 8 bases that match TRBD1. Read sequence stops 3 residues before the CDR3 end, and the germline J gene provides the missing end. This CDR3 has 14 amino acids. Trimming cost V 4 bases and J 4 bases; bases outside gene matches: 6. In germline, CDR1 is SGHDN, CDR2 FVKESK.

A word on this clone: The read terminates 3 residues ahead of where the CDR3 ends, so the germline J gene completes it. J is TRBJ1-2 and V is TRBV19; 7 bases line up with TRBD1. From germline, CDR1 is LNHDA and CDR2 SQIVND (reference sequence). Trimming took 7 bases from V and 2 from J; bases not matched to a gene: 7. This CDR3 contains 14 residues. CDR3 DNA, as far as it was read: TGTGCCAGTACATTCGGGACAGCGAACTATGGC. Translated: CASTFGTANYG. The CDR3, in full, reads CASTFGTANYGYTF.

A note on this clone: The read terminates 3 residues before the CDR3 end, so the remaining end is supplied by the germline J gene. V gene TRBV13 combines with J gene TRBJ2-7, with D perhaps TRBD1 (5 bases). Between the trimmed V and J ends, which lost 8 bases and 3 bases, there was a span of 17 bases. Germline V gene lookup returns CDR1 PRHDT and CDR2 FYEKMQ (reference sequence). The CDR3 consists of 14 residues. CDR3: CASLRSQGHYEQYF. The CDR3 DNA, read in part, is TGTGCCAGCTTGAGGTCTCAGGGTCACTACGAG.

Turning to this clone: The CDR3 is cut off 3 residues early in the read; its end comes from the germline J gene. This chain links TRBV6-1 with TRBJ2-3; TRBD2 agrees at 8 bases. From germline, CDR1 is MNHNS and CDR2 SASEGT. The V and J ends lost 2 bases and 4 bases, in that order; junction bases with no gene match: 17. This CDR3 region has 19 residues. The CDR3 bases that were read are TGTGCCAGCAGTGAATTTACTTTTAGGCCGGGACTAGAGGCAGATACG. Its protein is CASSEFTFRPGLEADT. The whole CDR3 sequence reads CASSEFTFRPGLEADTQYF.

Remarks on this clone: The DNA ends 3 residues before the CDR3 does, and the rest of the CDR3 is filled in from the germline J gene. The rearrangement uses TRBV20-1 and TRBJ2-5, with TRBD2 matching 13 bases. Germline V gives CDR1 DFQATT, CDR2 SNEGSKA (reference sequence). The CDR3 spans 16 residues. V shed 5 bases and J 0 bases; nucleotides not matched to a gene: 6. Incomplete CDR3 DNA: TGCAGTGCTTATCGGACTAGCGGGGGTAACCAAGAGACC. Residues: CSAYRTSGGNQET. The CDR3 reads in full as CSAYRTSGGNQETQYF.

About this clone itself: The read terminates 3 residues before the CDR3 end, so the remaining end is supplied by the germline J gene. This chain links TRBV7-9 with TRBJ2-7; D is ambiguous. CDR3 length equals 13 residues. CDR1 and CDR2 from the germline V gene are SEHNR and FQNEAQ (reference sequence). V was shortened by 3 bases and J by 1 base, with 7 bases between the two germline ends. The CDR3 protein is CASSFSPSYEQYF. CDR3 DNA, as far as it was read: TGTGCCAGCAGCTTCTCTCCGTCCTACGAG.

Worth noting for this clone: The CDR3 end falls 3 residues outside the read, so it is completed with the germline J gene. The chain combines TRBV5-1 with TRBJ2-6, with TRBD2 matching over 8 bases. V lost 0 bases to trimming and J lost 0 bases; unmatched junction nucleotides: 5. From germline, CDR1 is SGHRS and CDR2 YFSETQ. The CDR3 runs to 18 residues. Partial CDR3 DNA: TGCGCCAGCAGCTTGGTAGCGGGACGGATCTCTGGGGCCAACGTC. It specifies CASSLVAGRISGANV. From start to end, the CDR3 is CASSLVAGRISGANVLTF. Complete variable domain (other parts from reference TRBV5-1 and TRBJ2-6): KAGVTQTPRYLIKTRGQQVTLSCSPISGHRSVSWYQQTPGQGLQFLFEYFSETQRNKGNFPGRFSGRQFSNSRSEMNVSTLELGDSALYLCASSLVAGRISGANVLTFGAGSRLTVL.

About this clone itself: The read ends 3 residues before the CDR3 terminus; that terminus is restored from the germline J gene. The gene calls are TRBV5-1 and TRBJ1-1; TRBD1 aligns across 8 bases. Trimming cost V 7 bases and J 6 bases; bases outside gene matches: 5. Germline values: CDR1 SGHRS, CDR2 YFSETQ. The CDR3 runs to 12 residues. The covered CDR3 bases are TGCGCCAGCGGTACAGGGGGGGCTGAA. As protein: CASGTGGAE. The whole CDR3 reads CASGTGGAEAFF.

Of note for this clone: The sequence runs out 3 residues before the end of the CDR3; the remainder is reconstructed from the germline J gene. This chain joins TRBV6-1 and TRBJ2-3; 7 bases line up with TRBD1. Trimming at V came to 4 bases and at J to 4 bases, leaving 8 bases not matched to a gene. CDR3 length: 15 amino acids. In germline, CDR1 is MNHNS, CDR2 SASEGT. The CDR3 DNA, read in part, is TGTGCCAGCAGTGCCGGGACAGCCATATCAGATACG. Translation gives CASSAGTAISDT. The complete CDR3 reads CASSAGTAISDTQYF.

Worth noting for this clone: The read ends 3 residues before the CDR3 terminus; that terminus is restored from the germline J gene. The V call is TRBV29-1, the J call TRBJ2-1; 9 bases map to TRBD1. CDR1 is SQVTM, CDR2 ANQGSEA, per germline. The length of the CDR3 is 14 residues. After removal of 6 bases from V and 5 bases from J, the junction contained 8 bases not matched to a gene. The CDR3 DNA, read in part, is TGCAGCGTATTAGGGACAGGGAGAGACAATGAG. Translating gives CSVLGTGRDNE. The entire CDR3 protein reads CSVLGTGRDNEQFF.

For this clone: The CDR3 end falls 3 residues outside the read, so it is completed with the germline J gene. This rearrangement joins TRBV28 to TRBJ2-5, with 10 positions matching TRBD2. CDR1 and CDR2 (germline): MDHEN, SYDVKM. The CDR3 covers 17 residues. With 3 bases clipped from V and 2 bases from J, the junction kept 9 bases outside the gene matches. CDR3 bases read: TGTGCCAGCAGTTTCCTCTTAGCGGGAGGTCAGCAAGAGACC. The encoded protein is CASSFLLAGGQQET. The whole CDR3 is CASSFLLAGGQQETQYF.

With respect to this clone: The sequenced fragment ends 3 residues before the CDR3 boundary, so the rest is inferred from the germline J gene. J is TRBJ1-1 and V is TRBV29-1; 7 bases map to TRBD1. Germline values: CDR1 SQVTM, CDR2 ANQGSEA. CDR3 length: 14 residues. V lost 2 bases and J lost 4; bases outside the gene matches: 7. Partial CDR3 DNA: TGCAGCGTTGAATCAAGACAGGGAGTCACTGAA. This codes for CSVESRQGVTE. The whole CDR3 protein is CSVESRQGVTEAFF.

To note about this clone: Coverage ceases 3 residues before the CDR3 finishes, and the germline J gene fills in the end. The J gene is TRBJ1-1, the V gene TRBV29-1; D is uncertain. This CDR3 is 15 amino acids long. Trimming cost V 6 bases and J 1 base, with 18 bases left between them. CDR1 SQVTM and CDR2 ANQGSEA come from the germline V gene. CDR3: CSVGTILRANTEAFF. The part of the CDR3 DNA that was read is TGCAGCGTCGGAACCATTTTGCGGGCGAACACTGAA.

This CDR3 is CASSPTGEGRNNEQFF. The CDR3 DNA, read in part, is TGTGCCAGCAGCCCTACGGGGGAGGGGAGGAACAATGAG. The chain is built from TRBV14 and TRBJ2-1; TRBD2 agrees at 7 bases. The read comes to an end 3 residues before the CDR3 does, leaving the germline J gene to fill in the end. The V and J ends lost 4 bases and 5 bases, in that order; junction bases with no gene match: 11. CDR3 length equals 16 residues. Germline lookup yields CDR1 SGHDN and CDR2 FVKESK.

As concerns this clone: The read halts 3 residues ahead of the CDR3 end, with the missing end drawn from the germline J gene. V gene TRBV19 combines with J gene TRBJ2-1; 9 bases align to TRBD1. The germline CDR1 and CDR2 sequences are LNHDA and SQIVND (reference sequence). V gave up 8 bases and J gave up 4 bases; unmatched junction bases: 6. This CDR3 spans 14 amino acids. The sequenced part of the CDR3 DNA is TGTGCCAGTTCGGGACAGGGAAGATACAATGAG. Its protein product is CASSGQGRYNE. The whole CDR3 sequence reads CASSGQGRYNEQFF. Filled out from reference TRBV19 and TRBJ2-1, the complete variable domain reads DGGITQSPKYLFRKEGQNVTLSCEQNLNHDAMYWYRQDPGQGLRLIYYSQIVNDFQKGDIAEGYSVSREKKESFPLTVTSAQKNPTAFYLCASSGQGRYNEQFFGPGTRLTVL.

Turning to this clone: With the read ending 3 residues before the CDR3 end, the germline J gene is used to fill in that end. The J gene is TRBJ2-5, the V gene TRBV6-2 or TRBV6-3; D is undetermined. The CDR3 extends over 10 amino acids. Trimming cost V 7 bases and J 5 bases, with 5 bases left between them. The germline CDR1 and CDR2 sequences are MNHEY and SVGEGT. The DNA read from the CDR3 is TGTGCCAGCAAGGGCGAGACC. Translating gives CASKGET. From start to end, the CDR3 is CASKGETQYF.

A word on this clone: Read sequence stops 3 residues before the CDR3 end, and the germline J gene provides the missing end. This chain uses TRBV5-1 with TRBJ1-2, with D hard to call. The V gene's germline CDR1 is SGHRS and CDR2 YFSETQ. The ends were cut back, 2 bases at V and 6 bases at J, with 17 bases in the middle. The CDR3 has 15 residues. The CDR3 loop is CASSLATQRLDGYTF. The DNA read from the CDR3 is TGCGCCAGCAGCTTAGCTACACAGAGGCTCGATGGC.

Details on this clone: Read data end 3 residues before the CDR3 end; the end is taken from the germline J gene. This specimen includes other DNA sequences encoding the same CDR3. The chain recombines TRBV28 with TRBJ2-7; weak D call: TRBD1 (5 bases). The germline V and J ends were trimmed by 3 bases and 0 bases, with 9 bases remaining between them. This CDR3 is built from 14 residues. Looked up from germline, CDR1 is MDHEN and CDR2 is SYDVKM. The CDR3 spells CASSLDQGSYEQYF. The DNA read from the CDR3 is TGTGCCAGCAGTTTGGATCAGGGCTCCTACGAG.